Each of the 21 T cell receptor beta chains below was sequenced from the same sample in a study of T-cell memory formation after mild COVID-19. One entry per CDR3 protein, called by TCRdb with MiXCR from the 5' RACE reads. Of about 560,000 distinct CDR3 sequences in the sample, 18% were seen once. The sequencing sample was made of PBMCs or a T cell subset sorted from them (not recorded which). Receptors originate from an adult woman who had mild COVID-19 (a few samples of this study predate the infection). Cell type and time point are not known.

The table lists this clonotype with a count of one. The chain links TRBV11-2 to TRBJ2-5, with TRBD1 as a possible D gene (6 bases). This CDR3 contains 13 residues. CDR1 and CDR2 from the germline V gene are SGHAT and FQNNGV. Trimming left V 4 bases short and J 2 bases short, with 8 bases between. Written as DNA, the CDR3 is TGTGCCAGCAGCTGGGACACTCAAGAGACCCAGTACTTC. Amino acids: CASSWDTQETQYF.

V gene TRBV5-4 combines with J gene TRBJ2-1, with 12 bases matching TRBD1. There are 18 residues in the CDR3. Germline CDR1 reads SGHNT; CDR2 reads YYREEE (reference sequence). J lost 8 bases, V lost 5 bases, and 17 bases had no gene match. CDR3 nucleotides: TGTGCCAGCAGAGCCGGGACAGGGGGCCTGGGAGGTTTCGATGAGCAGTTCTTC. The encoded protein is CASRAGTGGLGGFDEQFF. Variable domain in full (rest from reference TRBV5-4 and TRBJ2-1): ETGVTQSPTHLIKTRGQQVTLRCSSQSGHNTVSWYQQALGQGPQFIFQYYREEENGRGNFPPRFSGLQFPNYSSELNVNALELDDSALYLCASRAGTGGLGGFDEQFFGPGTRLTVL.

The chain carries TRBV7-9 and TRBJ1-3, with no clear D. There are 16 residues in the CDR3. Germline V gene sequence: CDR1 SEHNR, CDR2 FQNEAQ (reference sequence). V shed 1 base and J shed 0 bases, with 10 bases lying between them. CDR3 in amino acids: CASSLGLTFSGNTIYF. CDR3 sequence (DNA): TGTGCCAGCAGCTTAGGGCTCACCTTCTCTGGAAACACCATATATTTT.

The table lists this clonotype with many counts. The CDR3 nucleotides read TGCGCCAGCAGCCCGGGACTAGCGGGAGGACAGGAGACCCAGTACTTC. It specifies CASSPGLAGGQETQYF. The J gene is TRBJ2-5, the V gene TRBV5-1, with 15 bases matching TRBD2. Germline CDR1 is SGHRS and CDR2 is YFSETQ. The CDR3 length is 16 residues. Trimming at V came to 4 bases and at J to 5 bases, leaving 6 bases not matched to a gene. The full variable domain, with the rest looked up from reference TRBV5-1 and TRBJ2-5, is KAGVTQTPRYLIKTRGQQVTLSCSPISGHRSVSWYQQTPGQGLQFLFEYFSETQRNKGNFPGRFSGRQFSNSRSEMNVSTLELGDSALYLCASSPGLAGGQETQYFGPGTRLLVL.

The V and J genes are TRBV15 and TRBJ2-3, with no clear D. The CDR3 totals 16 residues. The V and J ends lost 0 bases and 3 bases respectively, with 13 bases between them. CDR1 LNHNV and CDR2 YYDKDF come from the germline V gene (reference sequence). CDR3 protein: CATSRDLHRETDTQYF. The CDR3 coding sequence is TGTGCCACCAGCAGAGATCTGCACAGAGAAACAGATACGCAGTATTTT.

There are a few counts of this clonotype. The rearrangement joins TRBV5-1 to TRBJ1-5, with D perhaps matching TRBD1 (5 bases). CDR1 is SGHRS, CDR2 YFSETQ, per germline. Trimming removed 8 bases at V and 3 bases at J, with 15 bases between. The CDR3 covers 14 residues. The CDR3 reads CARRPGLYNQPQHF. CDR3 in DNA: TGCGCCAGGAGGCCGGGACTTTACAATCAGCCCCAGCATTTT.

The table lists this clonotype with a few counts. The CDR3 DNA sequence: TGCAGCGTTGAAGGGGAAGCGGGTGAACTAGCCAAAAACATTCAGTACTTC. Protein product: CSVEGEAGELAKNIQYF. The chain employs TRBV29-1 and TRBJ2-4, with D maybe TRBD2 (6 bases). The CDR3 covers 17 residues. Looked up from germline, CDR1 is SQVTM and CDR2 is ANQGSEA. V was cut by 1 base and J by 0 bases, with 16 bases left in between. The variable domain in full, with the rest retrieved from reference TRBV29-1 and TRBJ2-4, is SAVISQKPSRDICQRGTSLTIQCQVDSQVTMMFWYRQQPGQSLTLIATANQGSEATYESGFVIDKFPISRPNLTFSTLTVSNMSPEDSSIYLCSVEGEAGELAKNIQYFGAGTRLSVL.

In DNA, the CDR3 is TGTGCCAGTAGTATAAAAGCGGTAGCGGGATACAATGAGCAGTTCTTC. It specifies CASSIKAVAGYNEQFF. The chain couples TRBV19 to TRBJ2-1, with TRBD2 identical over 8 bases. J gave up 4 bases and V 2 bases, and 7 bases lay outside the gene matches. The germline CDR1 and CDR2 sequences are LNHDA and SQIVND (reference sequence). CDR3 size: 16 residues.

CDR3 protein: CASSERGHYEQYF. CDR3 sequence (DNA): TGTGCCAGCAGTGAACGGGGCCACTACGAGCAGTACTTC. The chain joins TRBV25-1 to TRBJ2-7; D is tentatively TRBD1 or TRBD2 (5 bases each). Germline values: CDR1 MGHDK, CDR2 SYGVNS. The CDR3 is 13 amino acids. Trimming left V 2 bases short and J 3 bases short, with 8 bases between.

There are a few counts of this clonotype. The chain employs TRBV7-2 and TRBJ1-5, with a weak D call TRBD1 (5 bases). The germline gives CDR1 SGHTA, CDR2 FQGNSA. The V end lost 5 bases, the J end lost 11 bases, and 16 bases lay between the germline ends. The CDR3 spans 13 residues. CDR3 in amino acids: CASSTTASSTQHF. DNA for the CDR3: TGTGCCAGCAGCACGACAGCCTCTTCGACCCAGCATTTT.

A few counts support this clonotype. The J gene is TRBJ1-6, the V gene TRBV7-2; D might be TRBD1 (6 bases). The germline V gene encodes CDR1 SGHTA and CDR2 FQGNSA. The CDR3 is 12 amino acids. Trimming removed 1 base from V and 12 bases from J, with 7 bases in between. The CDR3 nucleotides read TGTGCCAGCAGCTTAGGGGGGCGACCCCTCCACTTT. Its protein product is CASSLGGRPLHF.

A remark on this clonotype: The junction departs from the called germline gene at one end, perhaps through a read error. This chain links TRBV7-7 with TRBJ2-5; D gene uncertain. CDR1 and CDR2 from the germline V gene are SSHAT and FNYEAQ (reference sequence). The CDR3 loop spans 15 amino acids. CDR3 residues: CASSPGRLYQETQYF. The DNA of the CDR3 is TGTGCTAGCAGCCCCGGACGGCTGTACCAAGAGACCCAGTACTTC.

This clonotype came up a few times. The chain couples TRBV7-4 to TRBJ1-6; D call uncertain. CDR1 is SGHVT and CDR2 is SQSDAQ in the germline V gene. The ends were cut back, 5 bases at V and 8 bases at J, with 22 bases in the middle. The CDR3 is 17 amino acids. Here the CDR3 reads CASSPRSLGADDSPLHF. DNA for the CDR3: TGTGCCAGCAGCCCCCGATCACTAGGAGCGGATGATTCACCCCTCCACTTT.

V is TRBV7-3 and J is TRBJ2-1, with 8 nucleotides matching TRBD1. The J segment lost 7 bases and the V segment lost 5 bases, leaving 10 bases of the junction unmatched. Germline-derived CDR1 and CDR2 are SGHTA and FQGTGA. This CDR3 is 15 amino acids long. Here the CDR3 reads CASSPDRGNMNEQFF. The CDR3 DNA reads TGTGCCAGCAGCCCAGACAGGGGAAACATGAATGAGCAGTTCTTC.

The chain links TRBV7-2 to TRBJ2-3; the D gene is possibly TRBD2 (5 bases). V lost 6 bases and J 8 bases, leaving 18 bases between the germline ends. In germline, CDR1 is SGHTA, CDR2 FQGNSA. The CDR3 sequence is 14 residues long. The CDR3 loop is CASSRIRAGGTQYF. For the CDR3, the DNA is TGTGCCAGCAGTAGGATCCGGGCCGGAGGTACGCAGTATTTT.

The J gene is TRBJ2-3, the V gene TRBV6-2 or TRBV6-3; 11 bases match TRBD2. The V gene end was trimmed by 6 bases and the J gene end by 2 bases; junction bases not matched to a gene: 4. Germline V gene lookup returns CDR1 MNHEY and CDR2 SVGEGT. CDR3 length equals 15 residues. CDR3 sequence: CASRLAGAYTDTQYF. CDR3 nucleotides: TGTGCCAGCAGACTAGCGGGGGCCTACACAGATACGCAGTATTTT.

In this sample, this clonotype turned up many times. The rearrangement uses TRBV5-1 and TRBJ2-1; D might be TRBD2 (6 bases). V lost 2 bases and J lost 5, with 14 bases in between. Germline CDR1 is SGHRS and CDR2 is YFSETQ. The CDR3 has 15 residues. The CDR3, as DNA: TGCGCCAGCAGCTTTGATGTCGGGGGTCACAATGAGCAGTTCTTC. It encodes CASSFDVGGHNEQFF. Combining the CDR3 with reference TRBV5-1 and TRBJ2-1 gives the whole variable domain KAGVTQTPRYLIKTRGQQVTLSCSPISGHRSVSWYQQTPGQGLQFLFEYFSETQRNKGNFPGRFSGRQFSNSRSEMNVSTLELGDSALYLCASSFDVGGHNEQFFGPGTRLTVL.

CDR3 in DNA: TGTGCCAGCAGCTTGCACCCGGGACAGGGGATTAACTATGGCTACACCTTC. It specifies CASSLHPGQGINYGYTF. This sequence joins TRBV5-5 and TRBJ1-2; the match to TRBD1 covers 10 bases. This CDR3 comprises 17 residues. Germline V gives CDR1 SGHKS, CDR2 YYEKEE (reference sequence). The V and J ends lost 1 base and 1 base, in that order; junction bases with no gene match: 7.

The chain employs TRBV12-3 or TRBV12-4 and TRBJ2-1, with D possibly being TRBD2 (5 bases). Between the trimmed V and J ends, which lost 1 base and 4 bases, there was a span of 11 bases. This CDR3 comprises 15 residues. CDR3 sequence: CASSLERTPYNEQFF. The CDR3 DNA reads TGTGCCAGCAGTTTAGAGCGGACCCCTTACAATGAGCAGTTCTTC.

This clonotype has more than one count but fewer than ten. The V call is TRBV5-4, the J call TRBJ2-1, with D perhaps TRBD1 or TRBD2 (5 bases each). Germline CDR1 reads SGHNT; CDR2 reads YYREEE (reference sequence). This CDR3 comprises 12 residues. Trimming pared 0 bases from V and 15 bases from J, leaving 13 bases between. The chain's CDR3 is CASSLERDVRFF. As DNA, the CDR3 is TGTGCCAGCAGCTTGGAACGGGACGTTCGGTTCTTC.

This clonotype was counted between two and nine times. Here the CDR3 reads CASTFSGSYNEQFF. The DNA of the CDR3 is TGTGCCAGCACCTTCTCGGGCTCCTACAATGAGCAGTTCTTC. V and J are TRBV11-2 and TRBJ2-1; no clear D. The V end lost 7 bases, the J end lost 0 bases, and 10 bases lay between the germline ends. The CDR3 consists of 14 residues. Germline V gives CDR1 SGHAT, CDR2 FQNNGV.